One T cell receptor (beta chain) is described in this entry. Its matching antigen is unknown. Compared with germline, one end of the junction differs, possibly owing to a read error. The record originates from a study of cytomegalovirus exposure and HLA in healthy donors. Study at large: An analysis done earlier identified around 100 million unique TCR beta sequences from 150 million to 200 million T cells. In an early release, HLA-typed donors contributed some 88 million unique TCR sequences. Regarding the study as a whole: Serostatus for CMV was the only available immune exposure information. Later analysis indicated greater clonal expansion among HLA-associated TCR beta chains than among equally common other chains.

The primer mix had 60 Vbeta and 13 Jbeta primers. Sequenced by immunoSEQ multiplex PCR; TCRdb stores in-frame clones only, minus some. This table has 100,000 or so clones, 77% appearing once. This clonotype was sampled from a woman between 35 and 50 years old in good health and CMV-seronegative. Sequencing was done on a sample of PBMCs.

The chain's CDR3 is CSAETRVAQETQYF. The CDR3 DNA reads as TGCAGCGCTGAAACCAGGGTGGCCCAAGAGACCCAGTACTTC. The J gene is TRBJ2-5, the V gene TRBV29-1; tentative D call: TRBD1 (5 bases). This CDR3 is built from 14 residues. CDR1 is SQVTM and CDR2 is ANQGSEA in the germline V gene. The whole variable domain, filled in from reference TRBV29-1 and TRBJ2-5, reads SAVISQKPSRDICQRGTSLTIQCQVDSQVTMMFWYRQQPGQSLTLIATANQGSEATYESGFVIDKFPISRPNLTFSTLTVSNMSPEDSSIYLCSAETRVAQETQYFGPGTRLLVL.